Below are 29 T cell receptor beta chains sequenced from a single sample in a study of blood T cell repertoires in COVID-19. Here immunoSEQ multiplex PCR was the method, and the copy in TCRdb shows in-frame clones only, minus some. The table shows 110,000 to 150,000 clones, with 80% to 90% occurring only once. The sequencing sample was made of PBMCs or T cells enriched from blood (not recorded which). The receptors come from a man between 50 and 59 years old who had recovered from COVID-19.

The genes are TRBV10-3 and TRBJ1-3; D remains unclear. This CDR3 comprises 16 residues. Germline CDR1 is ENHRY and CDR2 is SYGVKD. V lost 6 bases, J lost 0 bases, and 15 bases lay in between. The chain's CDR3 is CAISPQLIVSGNTIYF. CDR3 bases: TGTGCCATCAGCCCTCAACTGATAGTCTCTGGAAACACCATATATTTT.

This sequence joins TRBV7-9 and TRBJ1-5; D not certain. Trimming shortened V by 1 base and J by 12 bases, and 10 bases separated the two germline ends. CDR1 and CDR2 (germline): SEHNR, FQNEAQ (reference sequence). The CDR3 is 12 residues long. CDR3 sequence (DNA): TGTGCCAGCAGCTTAGAAACAGAACTCCAGCATTTT. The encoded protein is CASSLETELQHF.

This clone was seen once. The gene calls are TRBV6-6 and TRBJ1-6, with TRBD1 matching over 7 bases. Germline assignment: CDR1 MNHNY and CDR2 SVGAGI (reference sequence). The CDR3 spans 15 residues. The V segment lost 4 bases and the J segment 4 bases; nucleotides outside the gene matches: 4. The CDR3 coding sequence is TGTGCCAGCAGTTTGGACAGGTCGTATAATTCACCCCTCCACTTT. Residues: CASSLDRSYNSPLHF.

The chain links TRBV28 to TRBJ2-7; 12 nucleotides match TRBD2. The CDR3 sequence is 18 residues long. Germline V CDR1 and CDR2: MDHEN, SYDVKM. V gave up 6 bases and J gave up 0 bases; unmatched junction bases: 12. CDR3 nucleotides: TGTGCCAGCAGGCAGGGACGGAGGGGACTAGCGGGCTCCTACGAGCAGTACTTC. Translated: CASRQGRRGLAGSYEQYF.

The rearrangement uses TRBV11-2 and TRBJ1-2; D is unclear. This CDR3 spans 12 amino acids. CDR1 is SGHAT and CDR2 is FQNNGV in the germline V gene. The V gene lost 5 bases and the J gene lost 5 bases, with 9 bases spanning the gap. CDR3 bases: TGTGCCAGCAGCGGAGGGTCGTATGGCTACACCTTC. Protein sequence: CASSGGSYGYTF.

In nucleotides, the CDR3 is TGTGCCAGCAAGGAGGGCTCAACTAATGAAAAACTGTTTTTT. Residues: CASKEGSTNEKLFF. J is TRBJ1-4 and V is TRBV6-5; D gene ambiguous. Germline loops: CDR1 MNHEY, CDR2 SVGAGI. The V end was cut by 7 bases, the J end by 0 bases, with 9 bases between. This CDR3 is built from 14 residues.

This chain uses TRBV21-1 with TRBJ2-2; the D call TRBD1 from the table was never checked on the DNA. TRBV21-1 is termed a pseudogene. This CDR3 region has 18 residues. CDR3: CASSKNLGQGWHTGELFF. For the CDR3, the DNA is TGTGCCAGCAGCAAAAATTTAGGACAGGGGTGGCACACCGGGGAGCTGTTTTTT.

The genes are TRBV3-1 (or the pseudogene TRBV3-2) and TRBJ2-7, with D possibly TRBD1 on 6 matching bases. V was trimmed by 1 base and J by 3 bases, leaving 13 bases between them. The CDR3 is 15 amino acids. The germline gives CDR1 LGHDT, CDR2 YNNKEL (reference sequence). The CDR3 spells CASSQGLTGVYEQYF. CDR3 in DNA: TGTGCCAGCAGCCAAGGCCTGACAGGAGTCTACGAGCAGTACTTC.

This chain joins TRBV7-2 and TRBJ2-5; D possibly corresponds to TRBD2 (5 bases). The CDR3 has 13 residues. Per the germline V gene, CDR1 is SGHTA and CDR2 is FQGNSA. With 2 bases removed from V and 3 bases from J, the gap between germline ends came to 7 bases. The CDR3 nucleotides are TGTGCCAGCAGCTTAATGAGGGAAGAGACCCAGTACTTC. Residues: CASSLMREETQYF.

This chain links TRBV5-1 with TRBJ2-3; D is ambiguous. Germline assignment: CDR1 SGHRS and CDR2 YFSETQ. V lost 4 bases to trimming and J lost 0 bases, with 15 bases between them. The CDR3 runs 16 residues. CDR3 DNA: TGCGCCAGCAGCCTCACAGTGGGTTCTAGCACAGATACGCAGTATTTT. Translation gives CASSLTVGSSTDTQYF.

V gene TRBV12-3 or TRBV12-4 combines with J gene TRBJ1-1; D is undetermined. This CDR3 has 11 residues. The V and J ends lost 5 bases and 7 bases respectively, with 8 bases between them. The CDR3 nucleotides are TGTGCCAGCAGTCCGGGGTTTGAAGCTTTCTTT. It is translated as CASSPGFEAFF.

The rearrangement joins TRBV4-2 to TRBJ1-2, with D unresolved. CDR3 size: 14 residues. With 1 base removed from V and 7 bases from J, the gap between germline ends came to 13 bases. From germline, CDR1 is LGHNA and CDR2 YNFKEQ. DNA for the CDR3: TGTGCCAGCAGCCAAGTCCCCGGGGAAGGTGGCTACACCTTC. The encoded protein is CASSQVPGEGGYTF.

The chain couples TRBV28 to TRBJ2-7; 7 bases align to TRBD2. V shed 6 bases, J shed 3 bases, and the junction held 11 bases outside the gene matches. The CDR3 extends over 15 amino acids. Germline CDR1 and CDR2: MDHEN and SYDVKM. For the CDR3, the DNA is TGTGCCAGCAGCCCAGTCGGGACTAAACACTACGAGCAGTACTTC. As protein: CASSPVGTKHYEQYF. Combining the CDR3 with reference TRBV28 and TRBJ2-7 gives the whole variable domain DVKVTQSSRYLVKRTGEKVFLECVQDMDHENMFWYRQDPGLGLRLIYFSYDVKMKEKGDIPEGYSVSREKKERFSLILESASTNQTSMYLCASSPVGTKHYEQYFGPGTRLTVT.

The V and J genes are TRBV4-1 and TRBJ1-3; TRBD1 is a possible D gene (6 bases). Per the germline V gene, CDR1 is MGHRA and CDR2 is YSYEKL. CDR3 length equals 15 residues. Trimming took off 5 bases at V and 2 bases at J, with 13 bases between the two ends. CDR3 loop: CASSYDRDTGNTIYF. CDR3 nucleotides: TGCGCCAGCAGCTACGACCGGGACACTGGAAACACCATATATTTT.

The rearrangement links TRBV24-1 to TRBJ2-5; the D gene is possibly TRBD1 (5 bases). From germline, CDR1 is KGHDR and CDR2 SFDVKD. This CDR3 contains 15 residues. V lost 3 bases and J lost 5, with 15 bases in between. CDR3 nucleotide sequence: TGTGCCACCAGTGATACGAGGACACTCGGGGAGACCCAGTACTTC. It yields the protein CATSDTRTLGETQYF.

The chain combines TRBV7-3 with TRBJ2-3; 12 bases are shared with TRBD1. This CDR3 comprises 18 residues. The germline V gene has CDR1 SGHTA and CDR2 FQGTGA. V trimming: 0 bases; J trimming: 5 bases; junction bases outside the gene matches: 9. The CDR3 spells CASSLTGGTGGSGDTQYF. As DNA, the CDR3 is TGTGCCAGCAGCTTAACGGGTGGGACAGGGGGCTCGGGAGATACGCAGTATTTT.

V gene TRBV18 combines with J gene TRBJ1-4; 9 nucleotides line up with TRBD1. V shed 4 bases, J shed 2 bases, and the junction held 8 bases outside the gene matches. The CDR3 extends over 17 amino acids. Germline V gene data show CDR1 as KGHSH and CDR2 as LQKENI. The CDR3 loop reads CASSLDPTGGTNEKLFF. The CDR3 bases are TGTGCCAGCTCACTTGACCCTACAGGGGGCACTAATGAAAAACTGTTTTTT.

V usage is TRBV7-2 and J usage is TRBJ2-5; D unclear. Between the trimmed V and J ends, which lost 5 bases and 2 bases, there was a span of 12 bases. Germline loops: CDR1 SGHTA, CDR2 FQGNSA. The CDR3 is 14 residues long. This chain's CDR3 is CASSPQQSQETQYF. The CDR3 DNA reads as TGTGCCAGCAGCCCCCAACAGTCTCAAGAGACCCAGTACTTC.

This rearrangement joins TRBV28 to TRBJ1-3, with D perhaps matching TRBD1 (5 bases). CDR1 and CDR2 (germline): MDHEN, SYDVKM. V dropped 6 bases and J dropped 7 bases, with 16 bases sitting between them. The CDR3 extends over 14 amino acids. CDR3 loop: CASSQPGLLNTIYF. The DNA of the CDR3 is TGTGCCAGCAGCCAACCGGGACTCTTGAACACCATATATTTT.

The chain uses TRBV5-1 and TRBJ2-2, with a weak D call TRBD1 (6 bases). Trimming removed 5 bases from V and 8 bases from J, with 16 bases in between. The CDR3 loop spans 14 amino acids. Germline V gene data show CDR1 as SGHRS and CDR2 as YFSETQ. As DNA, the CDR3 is TGCGCCAGCAGACAAAGTACAGGGACGGGGGAGCTGTTTTTT. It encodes CASRQSTGTGELFF. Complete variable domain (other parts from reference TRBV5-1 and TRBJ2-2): KAGVTQTPRYLIKTRGQQVTLSCSPISGHRSVSWYQQTPGQGLQFLFEYFSETQRNKGNFPGRFSGRQFSNSRSEMNVSTLELGDSALYLCASRQSTGTGELFFGEGSRLTVL.

The CDR3 sequence: CASSHDRGNYGYTF. CDR3 coding DNA: TGTGCCAGCAGCCATGACAGGGGAAACTATGGCTACACCTTC. This chain joins TRBV14 and TRBJ1-2, with TRBD1 matching 8 bases. This CDR3 is built from 14 residues. Germline CDR1 is SGHDN and CDR2 is FVKESK. V trimming: 3 bases; J trimming: 2 bases; junction bases outside the gene matches: 2.

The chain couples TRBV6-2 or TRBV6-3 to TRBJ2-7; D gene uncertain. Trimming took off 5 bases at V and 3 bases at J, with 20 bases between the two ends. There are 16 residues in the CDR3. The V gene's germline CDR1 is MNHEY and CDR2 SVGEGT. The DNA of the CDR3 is TGTGCCAGCAGTCCCTATTCCCGTTCGGGTCTCTACGAGCAGTACGTC. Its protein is CASSPYSRSGLYEQYV.

CDR3 residues: CASSPLMGGGYTF. CDR3 bases: TGTGCCAGCAGTCCCCTAATGGGGGGGGGCTACACCTTC. The V call is TRBV25-1, the J call TRBJ1-2; possibly TRBD1 for D (5 bases). The germline V gene has CDR1 MGHDK and CDR2 SYGVNS. V was pared by 5 bases and J by 8 bases, with 15 bases between. CDR3 size: 13 residues.

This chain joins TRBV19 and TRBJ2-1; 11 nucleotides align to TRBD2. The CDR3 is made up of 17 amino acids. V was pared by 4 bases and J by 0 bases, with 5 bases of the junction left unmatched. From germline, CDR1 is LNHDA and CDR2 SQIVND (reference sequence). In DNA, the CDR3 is TGTGCCAGTAGTAGTTTACTAGCGGGAGACTCCTACAATGAGCAGTTCTTC. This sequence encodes CASSSLLAGDSYNEQFF.

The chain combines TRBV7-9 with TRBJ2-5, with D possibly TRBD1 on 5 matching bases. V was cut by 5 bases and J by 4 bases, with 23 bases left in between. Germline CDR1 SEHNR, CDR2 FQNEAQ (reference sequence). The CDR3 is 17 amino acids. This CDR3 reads CASSPLRGRWGGETQYF. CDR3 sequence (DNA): TGTGCCAGCAGCCCCCTCCGTGGCAGGTGGGGCGGAGAGACCCAGTACTTC.

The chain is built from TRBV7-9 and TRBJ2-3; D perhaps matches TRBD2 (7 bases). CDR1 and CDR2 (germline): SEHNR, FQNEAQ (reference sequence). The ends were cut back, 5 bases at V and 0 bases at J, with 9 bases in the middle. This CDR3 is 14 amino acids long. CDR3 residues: CASSKGGSTDTQYF. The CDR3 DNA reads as TGTGCCAGCAGCAAGGGGGGGAGCACAGATACGCAGTATTTT.

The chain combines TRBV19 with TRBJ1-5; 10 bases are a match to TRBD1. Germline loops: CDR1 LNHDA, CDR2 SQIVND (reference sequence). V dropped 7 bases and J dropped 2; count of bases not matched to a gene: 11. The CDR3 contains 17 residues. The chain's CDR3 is CASTRGQGGIGNQPQHF. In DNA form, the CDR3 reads TGTGCCAGTACCCGTGGACAGGGGGGTATTGGCAATCAGCCCCAGCATTTT.

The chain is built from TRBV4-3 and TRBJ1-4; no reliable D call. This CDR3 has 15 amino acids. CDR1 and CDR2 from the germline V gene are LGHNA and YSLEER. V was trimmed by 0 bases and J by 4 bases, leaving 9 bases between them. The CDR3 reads CASSQDYGLNEKLFF. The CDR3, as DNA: TGCGCCAGCAGCCAAGATTACGGTCTTAATGAAAAACTGTTTTTT.

The chain's CDR3 is CASSSSPGQGGYEQYF. CDR3 DNA: TGCGCCAGCAGCTCCTCACCGGGACAGGGGGGGTACGAGCAGTACTTC. The V gene is TRBV5-1, the J gene TRBJ2-7, with 11 bases that match TRBD1. Per the germline V gene, CDR1 is SGHRS and CDR2 is YFSETQ. J was trimmed by 4 bases and V by 3 bases; bases with no gene match: 9. The CDR3 has 16 amino acids.